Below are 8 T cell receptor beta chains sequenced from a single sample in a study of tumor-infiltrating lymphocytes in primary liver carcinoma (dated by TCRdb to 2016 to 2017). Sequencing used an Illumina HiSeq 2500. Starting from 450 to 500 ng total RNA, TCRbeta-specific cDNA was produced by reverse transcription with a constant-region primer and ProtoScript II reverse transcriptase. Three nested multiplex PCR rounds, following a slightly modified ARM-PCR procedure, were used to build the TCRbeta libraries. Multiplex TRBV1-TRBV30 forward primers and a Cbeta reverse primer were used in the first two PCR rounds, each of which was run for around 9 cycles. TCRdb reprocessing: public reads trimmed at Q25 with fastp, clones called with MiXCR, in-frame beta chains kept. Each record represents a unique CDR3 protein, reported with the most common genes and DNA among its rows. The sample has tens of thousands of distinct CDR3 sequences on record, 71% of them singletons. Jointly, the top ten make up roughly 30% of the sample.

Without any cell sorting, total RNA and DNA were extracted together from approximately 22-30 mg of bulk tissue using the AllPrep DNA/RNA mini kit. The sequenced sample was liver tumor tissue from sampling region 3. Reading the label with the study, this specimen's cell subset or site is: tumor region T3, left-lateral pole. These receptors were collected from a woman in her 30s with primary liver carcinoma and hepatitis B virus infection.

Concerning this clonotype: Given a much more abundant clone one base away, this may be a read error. This CDR3 is CASSPRTGTEALF. CDR3 coding DNA: TGTGCCAGCAGTCCCCGGACAGGGACTGAAGCTCTCTTT. The gene calls are TRBV12-3 or TRBV12-4 and TRBJ1-1; 8 positions match TRBD1. The CDR3 totals 13 residues.

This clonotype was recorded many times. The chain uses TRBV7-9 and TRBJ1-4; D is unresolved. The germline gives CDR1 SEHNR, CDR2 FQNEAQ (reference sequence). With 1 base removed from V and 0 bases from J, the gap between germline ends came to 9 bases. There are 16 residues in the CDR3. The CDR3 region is CASSLGRSATNEKLFF. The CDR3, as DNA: TGTGCCAGCAGCTTAGGCAGGTCTGCAACTAATGAAAAACTGTTTTTT.

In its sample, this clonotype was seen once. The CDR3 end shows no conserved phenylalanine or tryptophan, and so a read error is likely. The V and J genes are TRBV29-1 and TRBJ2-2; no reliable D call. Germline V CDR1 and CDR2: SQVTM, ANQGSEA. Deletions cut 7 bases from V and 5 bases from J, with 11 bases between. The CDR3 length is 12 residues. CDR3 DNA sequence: TGCAGCGCTGTAGGATGGACCGGGGAGCTGTTTGTT. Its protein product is CSAVGWTGELFV.

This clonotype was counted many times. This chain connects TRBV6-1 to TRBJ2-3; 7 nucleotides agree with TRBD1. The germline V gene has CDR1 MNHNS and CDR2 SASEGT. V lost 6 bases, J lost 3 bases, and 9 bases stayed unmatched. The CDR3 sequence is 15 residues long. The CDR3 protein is CASRVGDRVTDTQYF. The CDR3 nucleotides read TGTGCCAGCAGAGTAGGTGACAGGGTTACAGATACGCAGTATTTT.

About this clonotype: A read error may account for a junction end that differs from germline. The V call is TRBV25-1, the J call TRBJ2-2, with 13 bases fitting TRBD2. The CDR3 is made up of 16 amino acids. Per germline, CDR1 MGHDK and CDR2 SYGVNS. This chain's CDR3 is CAISEGLAGLTGELSF. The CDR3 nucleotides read TGTGCCATCAGTGAGGGACTAGCGGGACTGACCGGGGAGCTGTCTTTT. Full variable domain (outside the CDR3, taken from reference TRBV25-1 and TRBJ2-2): EADIYQTPRYLVIGTGKKITLECSQTMGHDKMYWYQQDPGMELHLIHYSYGVNSTEKGDLSSESTVSRIRTEHFPLTLESARPSHTSQYLCAISEGLAGLTGELSFGEGSRLTVL.

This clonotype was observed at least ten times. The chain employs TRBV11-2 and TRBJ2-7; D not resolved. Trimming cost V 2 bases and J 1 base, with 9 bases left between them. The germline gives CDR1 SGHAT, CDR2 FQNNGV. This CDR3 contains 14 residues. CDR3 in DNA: TGTGCCAGCAGCTTATGGGTTCCGTCCTACGAGCAGTACTTC. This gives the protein CASSLWVPSYEQYF.

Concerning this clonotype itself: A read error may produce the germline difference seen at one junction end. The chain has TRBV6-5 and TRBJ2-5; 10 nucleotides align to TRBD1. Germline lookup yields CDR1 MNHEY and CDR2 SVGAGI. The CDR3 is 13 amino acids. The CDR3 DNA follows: TGTACCAGCACTACCGACAGGGGGCTGTCCCAGTACTTC. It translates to CTSTTDRGLSQYF.

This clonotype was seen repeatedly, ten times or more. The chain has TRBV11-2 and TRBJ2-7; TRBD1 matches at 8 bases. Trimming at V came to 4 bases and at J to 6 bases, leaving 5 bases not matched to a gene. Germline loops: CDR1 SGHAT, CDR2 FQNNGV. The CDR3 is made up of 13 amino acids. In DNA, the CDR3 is TGTGCCAGCAGCTCAGGGGGCGGCTTCGAGCAGTACTTC. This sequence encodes CASSSGGGFEQYF. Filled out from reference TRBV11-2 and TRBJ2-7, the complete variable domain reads EAGVAQSPRYKIIEKRQSVAFWCNPISGHATLYWYQQILGQGPKLLIQFQNNGVVDDSQLPKDRFSAERLKGVDSTLKIQPAKLEDSAVYLCASSSGGGFEQYFGPGTRLTVT.